This T cell receptor beta chain originates from a study of T cell changes during pregnancy in multiple sclerosis. The V end lost 3 bases, the J end lost 0 bases, and 14 bases lay between the germline ends. The CDR3 runs 17 residues. CDR1 MDHEN and CDR2 SYDVKM come from the germline V gene. Here immunoSEQ multiplex PCR was the method, and the copy in TCRdb shows in-frame clones only, minus some. This table has around 34,000 clones, around 87% appearing once. This TCR derives from a female donor with multiple sclerosis, enrolled in a pregnancy study. The chain links TRBV28 to TRBJ2-2, with D maybe TRBD2 (6 bases). Sequencing used CD4+ T cells from peripheral blood mononuclear cells, obtained in the second trimester of pregnancy. Written as DNA, the CDR3 is TGTGCCAGCAGTTTCCTCGGGGCGGGGACGAACACCGGGGAGCTGTTTTTT. It yields the protein CASSFLGAGTNTGELFF.